These T cell receptor beta chains were read from a single sample in a study of blood T cell repertoires in COVID-19. The protocol was immunoSEQ multiplex PCR, while the TCRdb copy is restricted to in-frame clones and leaves out a portion. The data show 120,000 to 150,000 clones, approximately 86% seen once. The material sequenced was peripheral blood. These TCRs come from a woman in her 50s with acute or convalescent COVID-19. The CDR3 runs from the conserved cysteine through the conserved F or W. The order of the fields is D gene, J gene, clone size, V gene, CDR3 protein, CDR3 DNA. The D gene is left open where the match is weak. Size is stated for part of the rows, as once, few or many counts, or as a class when the clone is expanded.

- | TRBJ1-4 | - | TRBV21-1 | CASSKAGGGTNEKLFF | TGTGCCAGCAGCAAAGCGGGGGGAGGAACTAATGAAAAACTGTTTTTT
TRBD1 | TRBJ1-5 | - | TRBV6-5 | CASSYAQGASNQPQHF | TGTGCCAGCAGTTACGCTCAGGGGGCGAGCAATCAGCCCCAGCATTTT
TRBD2 | TRBJ2-6 | - | TRBV19 | CASSIIPSGERANVLTF | TGTGCCAGTAGTATAATTCCTAGCGGGGAGCGGGCCAACGTCCTGACTTTC
- | TRBJ2-2 | few | TRBV27 | CASTLTETGELFF | TGTGCCAGCACCTTGACAGAGACCGGGGAGCTGTTTTTT
TRBD1 | TRBJ2-1 | - | TRBV27 | CASAYRGRNEQFF | TGTGCCAGCGCCTACAGGGGAAGGAATGAGCAGTTCTTC
- | TRBJ1-2 | once | TRBV2 | CASSELGANYGYTF | TGTGCCAGCAGTGAATTGGGGGCGAACTATGGCTACACCTTC
TRBD1 | TRBJ2-7 | - | TRBV5-4 | CASSRGQGRRGEQYF | TGTGCCAGCAGCCGGGGACAGGGGCGCCGCGGGGAGCAGTACTTC
TRBD1 | TRBJ1-6 | few | TRBV19 | CASSARDRNSPLHF | TGTGCCAGTAGTGCCCGGGACAGAAATTCACCCCTCCACTTT
- | TRBJ1-5 | - | TRBV9 | CASSVDSGIGQPQHF | TGTGCCAGCAGCGTAGATTCAGGGATCGGTCAGCCCCAGCATTTT
TRBD1 | TRBJ2-7 | - | TRBV5-1 | CASNLQGSWRNEQYF | TGCGCCAGCAACCTACAGGGGTCTTGGAGGAACGAGCAGTACTTC
- | TRBJ2-3 | - | TRBV9 | CASSARGDTQYF | TGTGCCAGCAGCGCTAGGGGGGATACGCAGTATTTT
- | TRBJ1-2 | - | TRBV6-5 | CASSPYKGGYGYTF | TGTGCCAGCAGTCCTTATAAAGGCGGCTATGGCTACACCTTC
TRBD2 | TRBJ2-3 | - | TRBV7-2 | CASSLTSGGLHTQYF | TGTGCCAGCAGCCTGACTAGCGGGGGCCTCCATACGCAGTATTTT
- | TRBJ1-1 | - | TRBV7-9 | CASSFPTGGNTEAFF | TGTGCCAGCAGCTTTCCCACGGGAGGGAACACTGAAGCTTTCTTT
TRBD2 | TRBJ2-1 | - | TRBV5-1 | CASSLARGDKQFF | TGCGCCAGCAGCTTGGCCCGGGGGGATAAGCAGTTCTTC
TRBD1 | TRBJ2-5 | - | TRBV3-1/TRBV3-2 | CASSQGQGGRTQYF | TGTGCCAGCAGCCAGGGACAGGGAGGCCGGACCCAGTACTTC
- | TRBJ1-1 | - | TRBV10-1 | CASSDPGLGTEAFF | TGCGCCAGCAGTGATCCGGGTTTGGGCACTGAAGCTTTCTTT
TRBD1 | TRBJ1-2 | - | TRBV19 | CASSPGQGGYGYTF | TGTGCCAGTAGCCCGGGACAGGGGGGGTATGGCTACACCTTC
TRBD1 | TRBJ1-4 | - | TRBV6-5 | CASRLDRATNEKLFF | TGTGCCAGCAGATTGGACAGGGCAACTAATGAAAAACTGTTTTTT
- | TRBJ2-7 | - | TRBV6-5 | CASHTSYEQYF | TGTGCCAGTCACACCTCCTACGAGCAGTACTTC
TRBD1 | TRBJ1-6 | - | TRBV25-1 | CASSPRTGENSPLHF | TGTGCCAGCAGTCCGCGGACAGGGGAAAATTCACCCCTCCACTTT
TRBD1 | TRBJ2-5 | once | TRBV5-4 | CASSFSQGETQYF | TGTGCCAGCAGCTTTTCACAGGGGGAGACCCAGTACTTC
TRBD1 | TRBJ1-1 | - | TRBV12-3/TRBV12-4 | CASRQGTNTEAFF | TGTGCCAGTAGACAGGGGACGAACACTGAAGCTTTCTTT
- | TRBJ2-5 | - | TRBV2 | CASRQGYQETQYF | TGTGCCAGCAGACAGGGATACCAAGAGACCCAGTACTTC
- | TRBJ1-2 | - | TRBV6-5 | CASSYSQTGNYGYTF | TGTGCCAGCAGTTACTCGCAAACAGGGAACTATGGCTACACCTTC
TRBD2 | TRBJ2-1 | - | TRBV4-2 | CASSQPGLAGGGSYNEQFF | TGTGCCAGCAGCCAACCGGGACTAGCGGGGGGGGGCTCCTACAATGAGCAGTTCTTC
TRBD1 | TRBJ1-2 | - | TRBV29-1 | CSVTGTGDGYTF | TGCAGCGTTACAGGGACAGGGGATGGCTACACCTTC
- | TRBJ1-2 | once | TRBV20-1 | CSARPDYGYTF | TGCAGTGCTAGGCCAGACTATGGCTACACCTTC
- | TRBJ2-2 | - | TRBV10-2 | CASSGSGTAGTGELFF | TGCGCCAGCAGCGGGAGTGGGACAGCAGGCACCGGGGAGCTGTTTTTT
- | TRBJ1-1 | few | TRBV7-9 | CASSLRAESDEAFF | TGTGCCAGCAGCTTGAGGGCCGAATCCGATGAAGCTTTCTTT
TRBD2 | TRBJ2-1 | few | TRBV4-2 | CASSQEGRLALDEQFF | TGTGCCAGCAGCCAAGAAGGCCGACTAGCGTTGGATGAGCAGTTCTTC
- | TRBJ1-2 | - | TRBV7-9 | CASSPQAIYGYTF | TGTGCCAGCAGCCCACAGGCTATCTATGGCTACACCTTC
- | TRBJ1-3 | - | TRBV7-2 | CASPLRGSGNTIYF | TGTGCCAGTCCTTTAAGGGGGTCTGGAAACACCATATATTTT
TRBD2 | TRBJ2-4 | - | TRBV15 | CATSRTSAKGDIQYF | TGTGCCACCAGCAGGACTAGCGCAAAGGGGGACATTCAGTACTTC
- | TRBJ2-3 | - | TRBV20-1 | CSASLFSSTDTQYF | TGCAGTGCTAGTCTCTTTTCTAGCACAGATACGCAGTATTTT
- | TRBJ1-6 | - | TRBV21-1 | CASSKRKGIDSPLHF | TGTGCCAGCAGCAAAAGGAAGGGGATAGATTCACCCCTCCACTTT
TRBD1 | TRBJ1-2 | - | TRBV9 | CASSPHAGGSGYTF | TGTGCCAGCAGCCCCCATGCAGGGGGCTCTGGCTACACCTTC
TRBD2 | TRBJ2-7 | - | TRBV5-1 | CASSMMTSGSLHEQYF | TGCGCCAGCAGCATGATGACTAGCGGGAGTTTGCACGAGCAGTACTTC
- | TRBJ2-7 | - | TRBV5-6 | CASSPGRGGYEQYF | TGTGCCAGCAGCCCAGGGAGGGGGGGGTACGAGCAGTACTTC
TRBD2 | TRBJ2-3 | - | TRBV11-3 | CASSPRRGGASDTQYF | TGTGCCAGCAGCCCCCGGCGCGGGGGGGCCTCAGATACGCAGTATTTT
TRBD1 | TRBJ2-6 | - | TRBV4-2 | CASSQGPTGVGSGANVLTF | TGTGCCAGCAGCCAAGGTCCGACAGGGGTGGGATCTGGGGCCAACGTCCTGACTTTC
TRBD2 | TRBJ2-7 | - | TRBV2 | CAIGLADSYEQYF | TGTGCCATTGGACTAGCGGATTCCTACGAGCAGTACTTC
TRBD1 | TRBJ2-5 | - | TRBV20-1 | CSASRTGVETQYF | TGCAGTGCTAGTCGGACAGGAGTCGAGACCCAGTACTTC
TRBD2 | TRBJ2-1 | - | TRBV18 | CASSRNAGTSGDNEQFF | TGTGCCAGCTCACGAAACGCCGGGACTAGCGGGGACAATGAGCAGTTCTTC
TRBD1 | TRBJ1-4 | - | TRBV7-2 | CASSLPLGQGTSEKLFF | TGTGCCAGCAGCTTACCCCTAGGACAGGGGACGAGTGAAAAACTGTTTTTT
- | TRBJ1-5 | - | TRBV11-2 | CASSLEYSNQPQHF | TGTGCCAGCAGCTTGGAGTATAGCAATCAGCCCCAGCATTTT
- | TRBJ1-2 | few | TRBV6-5 | CASSFPGIYGYTF | TGTGCCAGCAGTTTCCCGGGAATCTATGGCTACACCTTC
- | TRBJ1-3 | - | TRBV19 | CASSRGTDSSGNTIYF | TGTGCCAGTAGCAGAGGGACGGACAGCTCTGGAAACACCATATATTTT